This T cell receptor (beta chain) derives from a study of T-cell memory formation after mild COVID-19. Study at large: TCR clusters showed largely donor specificity. Notes on the study in general: Certain responding clones were present in pre-infection memory, suggesting participation of cross-reactive memory.

CDR3 size: 16 residues. Germline V lookup: CDR1 SGHRS, CDR2 YFSETQ. The ends were cut back, 1 base at V and 0 bases at J, with 14 bases in the middle. TCRdb used MiXCR to reprocess the 5' RACE reads, holding one entry per CDR3 protein. The data show 150,000 to 200,000 distinct CDR3 sequences, with about 14% seen just once and about 14% held by the top ten. In its sample, this clonotype was seen a few times. No antigen is known for it. The receptor was isolated from an adult woman who had mild COVID-19 (a few samples of this study predate the infection). Cell type and time point are not known. V gene TRBV5-1 combines with J gene TRBJ2-7; the D is unclear. Sequenced: PBMCs or a T cell subset sorted from them (not recorded which). The CDR3 reads CASSLNPSAGSYEQYF. As DNA, the CDR3 is TGCGCCAGCAGCTTGAATCCCTCGGCAGGCTCCTACGAGCAGTACTTC.